The TCR beta chain under discussion was sequenced for a study of cytomegalovirus exposure and HLA in healthy donors. With respect to this clone: The antigen remains unidentified.

With 60 Vbeta and 13 Jbeta primers, the PCR was carried out. Some clones are missing from TCRdb's copy, which holds only in-frame ones; the method was immunoSEQ multiplex PCR. The sample records about 190,000 clones, roughly 82% being singletons. Study-level findings and limits: CMV serostatus was the sole immune exposure information available.

The CDR3 length is 17 residues. With 2 bases removed from V and 0 bases from J, the gap between germline ends came to 11 bases. Germline V gene data show CDR1 as MNHEY and CDR2 as SMNVEV (reference sequence). The TCR comes from a woman in her forties or fifties in good health and CMV-seropositive. The sequencing sample was made of PBMCs. V gene TRBV27 combines with J gene TRBJ2-6, with D possibly TRBD1 on 6 matching bases. The chain's CDR3 is CASSLGTPNSGANVLTF. The CDR3 region has the DNA TGTGCCAGCAGTTTAGGGACACCTAACTCTGGGGCCAACGTCCTGACTTTC.